This T cell receptor beta chain emerged from a study of T cell responses to AZD1222 COVID-19 vaccine. As to this clone: Its antigen is as yet unknown.

Only in-frame clones appear in the TCRdb table, and some are missing; sequencing was by immunoSEQ multiplex PCR. The top ten clones hold roughly a quarter of a sample with under 200,000 clones, roughly 91% of them seen once. Findings of the study overall: Compared with day 0, the breadth and depth of the Spike-specific TCR repertoire rose significantly after two doses of AZD1222. The study identified only six AZD1222 recipients as seropositive at baseline. White British people made up most donors, females outnumbered males, and clonal diversity was possibly underestimated. Reports say nearly half of spike-specific TCRs go after unmutated variant regions.

The source was peripheral blood, collected 28 days after the second AZD1222 dose. The source of this sequence is an adult who received the AZD1222 COVID-19 vaccine.

In DNA form, the CDR3 reads TGTGCCACCCGGACAGGGGCCCATAATTCACCCCTCCACTTT. This sequence encodes CATRTGAHNSPLHF. The V and J genes are TRBV21-1 and TRBJ1-6; whether TRBD1, the table's D call, matches the DNA was not checked. TRBV21-1 is a pseudogene segment. This CDR3 contains 14 residues.